These 12 T cell receptor beta chains were sequenced from one sample in a study of blood T cell repertoires in COVID-19. The data were produced by immunoSEQ multiplex PCR, yet TCRdb's version contains in-frame clones alone and is incomplete. The data show 150,000 to 200,000 clones, over 85% seen once. Sequenced sample: peripheral blood. The source of these receptors is a woman aged 50 to 60 with acute or convalescent COVID-19.

The rearrangement joins TRBV13 to TRBJ1-3, with 8 bases lining up with TRBD1. V lost 2 bases and J lost 14; bases outside the gene matches: 8. CDR1 and CDR2 (germline): PRHDT, FYEKMQ (reference sequence). The CDR3 runs 13 residues. The CDR3 region is CASSLSARGLVYF. CDR3 sequence (DNA): TGTGCCAGCAGCTTAAGCGCCAGGGGGCTAGTATATTTT.

The chain combines TRBV2 with TRBJ2-1, with 13 bases matching TRBD2. Trimming removed 8 bases from V and 7 bases from J; junction bases left unmatched: 5. CDR1 and CDR2 from the germline V gene are SNHLY and FYNNEI. This CDR3 is 14 amino acids long. CDR3 sequence: CASLLAGGLNEQFF. CDR3 DNA sequence: TGTGCCAGCCTACTAGCGGGGGGGCTGAATGAGCAGTTCTTC.

V and J are TRBV10-3 and TRBJ2-2; 7 positions agree with TRBD2. Trimming took 6 bases from V and 5 from J; bases not matched to a gene: 9. Per the germline V gene, CDR1 is ENHRY and CDR2 is SYGVKD. The CDR3 runs 15 residues. CDR3 in amino acids: CAISGGSGGTGELFF. As DNA, the CDR3 is TGTGCCATCAGCGGGGGGTCGGGAGGAACCGGGGAGCTGTTTTTT.

The chain has TRBV9 and TRBJ2-1; 8 bases fit TRBD2. Germline trimming cut 0 bases from V and 5 bases from J; bases unmatched to any gene: 4. The CDR3 contains 15 residues. Germline CDR1 SGDLS, CDR2 YYNGEE. CDR3: CASSVEVTSDNEQFF. DNA of the CDR3: TGTGCCAGCAGCGTAGAGGTGACTAGCGACAATGAGCAGTTCTTC. The full variable domain, its missing parts supplied by reference TRBV9 and TRBJ2-1, is DSGVTQTPKHLITATGQRVTLRCSPRSGDLSVYWYQQSLDQGLQFLIQYYNGEERAKGNILERFSAQQFPDLHSELNLSSLELGDSALYFCASSVEVTSDNEQFFGPGTRLTVL.

This sequence joins TRBV15 and TRBJ2-3, with TRBD1 matching 8 bases. Germline loops: CDR1 LNHNV, CDR2 YYDKDF (reference sequence). J lost 12 bases, V lost 0 bases, and 8 bases had no gene match. The CDR3 runs to 14 residues. The CDR3 DNA reads TGTGCCACCAGCAGAGACCCAGGACAGGGCAATCAGTATTTT. Protein: CATSRDPGQGNQYF.

The gene calls are TRBV6-1 and TRBJ1-3, with no clear D. The CDR3 is 14 residues long. The germline CDR1 and CDR2 sequences are MNHNS and SASEGT. Trimming left V 3 bases short and J 0 bases short, with 6 bases between. CDR3 loop: CASSDQFSGNTIYF. The DNA for the CDR3 is TGTGCCAGCAGTGACCAGTTCTCTGGAAACACCATATATTTT.

The chain is built from TRBV28 and TRBJ1-2, with 8 nucleotides matching TRBD1. The CDR3 totals 15 residues. Germline lookup yields CDR1 MDHEN and CDR2 SYDVKM. The V and J ends lost 3 bases and 3 bases, in that order; junction bases with no gene match: 6. The CDR3 DNA reads TGTGCCAGCAGTTTTGGTCAGGGGGCGGACTATGGCTACACCTTC. This sequence encodes CASSFGQGADYGYTF.

This clone came up once. The CDR3 coding sequence is TGTGCCATCAGGCAGGGGGCGGTCAATGGCTACACCTTC. Translated: CAIRQGAVNGYTF. The gene calls are TRBV10-3 and TRBJ1-2, with TRBD1 matching 8 bases. V shed 6 bases and J 6 bases; nucleotides not matched to a gene: 6. Germline V CDR1 and CDR2: ENHRY, SYGVKD. This CDR3 comprises 13 residues.

J is TRBJ1-1 and V is TRBV29-1; D is uncertain. The CDR3 runs 15 residues. In germline, CDR1 is SQVTM, CDR2 ANQGSEA. Between the trimmed V and J ends, which lost 0 bases and 2 bases, there was a span of 13 bases. The CDR3 DNA reads TGCAGCGTTGAAGATCGCGGGATCTCTAACACTGAAGCTTTCTTT. Translated, it gives CSVEDRGISNTEAFF.

The DNA of the CDR3 is TGCGCCAGCAGCTTGGGTCAGGGGCCAGCTGAAGCTTTCTTT. This sequence encodes CASSLGQGPAEAFF. This chain links TRBV5-1 with TRBJ1-1; D perhaps matches TRBD1 (6 bases). Germline lookup yields CDR1 SGHRS and CDR2 YFSETQ. The V end was cut by 0 bases, the J end by 6 bases, with 12 bases between. CDR3 length: 14 amino acids.

The chain couples TRBV6-5 to TRBJ2-1; D perhaps matches TRBD1 (6 bases). Germline V lookup: CDR1 MNHEY, CDR2 SVGAGI. The CDR3 contains 12 residues. Trimming removed 4 bases at V and 14 bases at J, with 15 bases between. The CDR3 protein is CASSSMDSREFF. In DNA, the CDR3 is TGTGCCAGCAGTTCCATGGACAGCCGGGAGTTCTTC.

The V call is TRBV27, the J call TRBJ2-7; D call uncertain. CDR3 length: 13 amino acids. The germline V and J ends were trimmed by 2 bases and 6 bases, with 11 bases remaining between them. Germline V gene lookup returns CDR1 MNHEY and CDR2 SMNVEV (reference sequence). This chain's CDR3 is CASSLGLTSEQYF. Written as DNA, the CDR3 is TGTGCCAGCAGTTTAGGTTTAACCAGCGAGCAGTACTTC.